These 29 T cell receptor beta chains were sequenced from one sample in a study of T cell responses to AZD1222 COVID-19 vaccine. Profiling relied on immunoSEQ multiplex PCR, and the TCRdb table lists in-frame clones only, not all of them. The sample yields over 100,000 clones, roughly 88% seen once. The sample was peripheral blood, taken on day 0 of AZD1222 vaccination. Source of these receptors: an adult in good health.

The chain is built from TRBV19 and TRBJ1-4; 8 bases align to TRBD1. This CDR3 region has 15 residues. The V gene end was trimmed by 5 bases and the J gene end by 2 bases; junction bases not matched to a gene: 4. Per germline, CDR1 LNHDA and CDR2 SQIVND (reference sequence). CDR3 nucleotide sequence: TGTGCCAGTAGTTCGAGGACAGGGACTAATGAAAAACTGTTTTTT. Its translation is CASSSRTGTNEKLFF. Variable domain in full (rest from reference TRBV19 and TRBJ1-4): DGGITQSPKYLFRKEGQNVTLSCEQNLNHDAMYWYRQDPGQGLRLIYYSQIVNDFQKGDIAEGYSVSREKKESFPLTVTSAQKNPTAFYLCASSSRTGTNEKLFFGSGTQLSVL.

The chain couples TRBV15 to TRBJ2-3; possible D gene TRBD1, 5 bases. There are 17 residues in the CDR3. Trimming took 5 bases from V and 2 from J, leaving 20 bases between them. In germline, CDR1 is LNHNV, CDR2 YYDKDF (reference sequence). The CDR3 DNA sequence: TGTGCCACCAGCGGTGAGACAGATCCCACAGTCACAGATACGCAGTATTTT. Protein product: CATSGETDPTVTDTQYF.

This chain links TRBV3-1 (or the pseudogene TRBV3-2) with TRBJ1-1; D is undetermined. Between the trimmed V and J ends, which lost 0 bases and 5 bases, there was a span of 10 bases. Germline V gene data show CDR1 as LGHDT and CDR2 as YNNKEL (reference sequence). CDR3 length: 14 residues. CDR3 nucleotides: TGTGCCAGCAGCCAAGATCAGCCTGGAACTGAAGCTTTCTTT. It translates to CASSQDQPGTEAFF.

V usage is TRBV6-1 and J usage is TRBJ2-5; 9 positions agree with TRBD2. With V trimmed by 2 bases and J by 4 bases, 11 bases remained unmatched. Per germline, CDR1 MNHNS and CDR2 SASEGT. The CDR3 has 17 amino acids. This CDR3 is CASSEFWIRTSVETQYF. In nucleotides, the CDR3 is TGTGCCAGCAGTGAATTCTGGATTAGGACTAGCGTAGAGACCCAGTACTTC.

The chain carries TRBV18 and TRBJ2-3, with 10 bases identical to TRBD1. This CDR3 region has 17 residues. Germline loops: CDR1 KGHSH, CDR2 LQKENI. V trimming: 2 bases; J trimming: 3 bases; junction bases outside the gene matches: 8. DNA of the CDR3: TGTGCCAGCTCACCAATGGGACAGGGGTTCGGGACAGATACGCAGTATTTT. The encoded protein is CASSPMGQGFGTDTQYF. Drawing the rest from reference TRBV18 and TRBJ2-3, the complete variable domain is NAGVMQNPRHLVRRRGQEARLRCSPMKGHSHVYWYRQLPEEGLKFMVYLQKENIIDESGMPKERFSAEFPKEGPSILRIQQVVRGDSAAYFCASSPMGQGFGTDTQYFGPGTRLTVL.

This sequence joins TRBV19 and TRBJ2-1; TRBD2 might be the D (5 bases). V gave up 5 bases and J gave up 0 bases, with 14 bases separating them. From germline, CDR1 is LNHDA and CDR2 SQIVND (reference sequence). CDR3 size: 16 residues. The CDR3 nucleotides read TGTGCCAGTAGTCAGGACGGTGGGAGCTCCTACAATGAGCAGTTCTTC. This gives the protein CASSQDGGSSYNEQFF. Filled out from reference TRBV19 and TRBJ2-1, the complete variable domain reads DGGITQSPKYLFRKEGQNVTLSCEQNLNHDAMYWYRQDPGQGLRLIYYSQIVNDFQKGDIAEGYSVSREKKESFPLTVTSAQKNPTAFYLCASSQDGGSSYNEQFFGPGTRLTVL.

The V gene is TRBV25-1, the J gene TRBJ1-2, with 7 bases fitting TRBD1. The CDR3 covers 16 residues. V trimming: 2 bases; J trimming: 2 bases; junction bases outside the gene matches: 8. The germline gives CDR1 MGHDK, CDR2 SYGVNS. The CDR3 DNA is TGTGCCAGCAGTGAAATCCAAGGGACAGAGAACTATGGCTACACCTTC. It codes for CASSEIQGTENYGYTF.

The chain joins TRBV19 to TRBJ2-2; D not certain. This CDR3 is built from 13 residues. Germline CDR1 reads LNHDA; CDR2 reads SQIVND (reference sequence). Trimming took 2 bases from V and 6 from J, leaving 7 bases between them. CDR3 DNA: TGTGCCAGTAGTATAACCCCCCCCGGGGAGCTGTTTTTT. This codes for CASSITPPGELFF.

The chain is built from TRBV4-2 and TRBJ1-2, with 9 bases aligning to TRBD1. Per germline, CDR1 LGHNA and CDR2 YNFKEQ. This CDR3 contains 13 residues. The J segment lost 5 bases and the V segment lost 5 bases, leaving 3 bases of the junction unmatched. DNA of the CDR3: TGTGCCAGCAGCACGGGACAGGGTTATGGCTACACCTTC. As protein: CASSTGQGYGYTF.

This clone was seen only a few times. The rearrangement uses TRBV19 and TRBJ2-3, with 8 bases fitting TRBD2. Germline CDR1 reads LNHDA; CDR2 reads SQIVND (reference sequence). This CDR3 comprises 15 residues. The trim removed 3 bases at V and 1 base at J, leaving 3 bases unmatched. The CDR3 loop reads CASSIGAGGTDTQYF. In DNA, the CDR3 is TGTGCCAGTAGTATCGGAGCGGGGGGCACAGATACGCAGTATTTT.

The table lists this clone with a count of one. Written as DNA, the CDR3 is TGTGCCAGCAGTTCAAACTTCGGGAGGGCTCGGGGGCAAGAGACCCAGTACTTC. Amino acids: CASSSNFGRARGQETQYF. The chain is built from TRBV28 and TRBJ2-5; 8 bases map to TRBD2. The V gene end was trimmed by 4 bases and the J gene end by 2 bases; junction bases not matched to a gene: 15. CDR1 and CDR2 from the germline V gene are MDHEN and SYDVKM. This CDR3 has 18 residues.

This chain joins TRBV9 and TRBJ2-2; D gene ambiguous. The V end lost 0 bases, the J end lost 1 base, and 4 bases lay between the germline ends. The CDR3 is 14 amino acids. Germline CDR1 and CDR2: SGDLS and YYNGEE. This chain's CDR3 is CASSVGGNTGELFF. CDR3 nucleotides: TGTGCCAGCAGCGTAGGGGGGAACACCGGGGAGCTGTTTTTT.

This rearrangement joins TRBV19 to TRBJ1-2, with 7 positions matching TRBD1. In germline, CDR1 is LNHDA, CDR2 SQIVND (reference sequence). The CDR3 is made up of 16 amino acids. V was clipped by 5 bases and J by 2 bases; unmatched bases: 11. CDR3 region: CASSPVGTASNYGYTF. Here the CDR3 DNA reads TGTGCCAGTAGTCCGGTTGGGACAGCCTCCAACTATGGCTACACCTTC.

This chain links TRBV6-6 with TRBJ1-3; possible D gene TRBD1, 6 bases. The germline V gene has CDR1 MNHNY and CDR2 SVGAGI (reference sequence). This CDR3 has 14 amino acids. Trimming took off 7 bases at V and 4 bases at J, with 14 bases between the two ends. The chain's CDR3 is CASTLTGTGNTIYF. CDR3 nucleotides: TGTGCCAGCACCCTCACAGGGACCGGAAACACCATATATTTT.

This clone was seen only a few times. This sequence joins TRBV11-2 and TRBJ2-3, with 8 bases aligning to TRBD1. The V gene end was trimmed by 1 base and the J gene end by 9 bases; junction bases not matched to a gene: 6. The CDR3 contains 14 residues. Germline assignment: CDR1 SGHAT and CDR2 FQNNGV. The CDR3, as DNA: TGTGCCAGCAGCTTAGTAGCGGACAGGGCGACGCAGTATTTT. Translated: CASSLVADRATQYF.

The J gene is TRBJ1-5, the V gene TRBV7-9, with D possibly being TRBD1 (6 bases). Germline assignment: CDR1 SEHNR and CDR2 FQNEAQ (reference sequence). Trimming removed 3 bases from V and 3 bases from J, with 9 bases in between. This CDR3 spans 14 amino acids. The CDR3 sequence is CASSFGQNNQPQHF. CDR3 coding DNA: TGTGCCAGCAGCTTCGGACAGAACAATCAGCCCCAGCATTTT. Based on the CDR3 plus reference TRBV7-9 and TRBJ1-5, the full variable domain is DTGVSQNPRHKITKRGQNVTFRCDPISEHNRLYWYRQTLGQGPEFLTYFQNEAQLEKSRLLSDRFSAERPKGSFSTLEIQRTEQGDSAMYLCASSFGQNNQPQHFGDGTRLSIL.

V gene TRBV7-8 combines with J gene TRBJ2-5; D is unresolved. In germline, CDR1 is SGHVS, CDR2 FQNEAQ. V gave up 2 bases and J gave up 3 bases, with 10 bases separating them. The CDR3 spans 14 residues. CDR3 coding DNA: TGTGCCAGCAGCTTACGGGTATTCAAAGAGACCCAGTACTTC. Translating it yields CASSLRVFKETQYF.

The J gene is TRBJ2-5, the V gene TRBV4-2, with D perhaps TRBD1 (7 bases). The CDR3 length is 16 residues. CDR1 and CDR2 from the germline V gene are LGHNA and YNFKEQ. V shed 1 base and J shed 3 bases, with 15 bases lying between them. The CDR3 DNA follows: TGTGCCAGCAGCCAAGGGGGGAGGACAGGAAAAGAGACCCAGTACTTC. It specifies CASSQGGRTGKETQYF.

CDR3 amino acids: CATEDRGTYNEQFF. The CDR3 DNA is TGTGCCACCGAGGACAGGGGAACCTACAATGAGCAGTTCTTC. The J gene is TRBJ2-1, the V gene TRBV3-1 (or the pseudogene TRBV3-2); 9 bases map to TRBD1. The CDR3 runs 14 residues. The V gene end was trimmed by 10 bases and the J gene end by 2 bases; junction bases not matched to a gene: 6. In germline, CDR1 is LGHDT, CDR2 YNNKEL (reference sequence).

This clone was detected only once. This chain's CDR3 is CASRPTGGSNEKLFF. In DNA, the CDR3 is TGTGCCAGCAGGCCAACAGGGGGCTCTAATGAAAAACTGTTTTTT. The gene calls are TRBV7-9 and TRBJ1-4; 9 nucleotides agree with TRBD1. The CDR3 runs 15 residues. V was clipped by 6 bases and J by 3 bases; unmatched bases: 5. Germline assignment: CDR1 SEHNR and CDR2 FQNEAQ (reference sequence).

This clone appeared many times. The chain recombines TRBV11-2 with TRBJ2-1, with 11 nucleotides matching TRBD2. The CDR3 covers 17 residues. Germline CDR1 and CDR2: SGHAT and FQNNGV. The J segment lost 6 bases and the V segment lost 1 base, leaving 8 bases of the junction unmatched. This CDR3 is CASSLGPSGRKGNEQFF. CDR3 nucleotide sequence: TGTGCCAGCAGCTTAGGCCCTAGCGGGAGGAAGGGCAATGAGCAGTTCTTC.

The CDR3 DNA sequence: TGTGCCAGCAGCCAGGGAGACAGGGGCTATGGCTACACCTTC. Protein product: CASSQGDRGYGYTF. The chain carries TRBV4-2 and TRBJ1-2; 8 positions agree with TRBD1. CDR1 is LGHNA, CDR2 YNFKEQ, per germline. The CDR3 has 14 residues. V shed 3 bases and J 4 bases; nucleotides not matched to a gene: 4.

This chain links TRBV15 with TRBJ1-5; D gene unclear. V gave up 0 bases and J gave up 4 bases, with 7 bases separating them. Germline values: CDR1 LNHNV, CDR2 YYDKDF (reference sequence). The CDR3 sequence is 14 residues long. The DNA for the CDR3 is TGTGCCACCAGCAGAGAACTGGGAAATCAGCCCCAGCATTTT. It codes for CATSRELGNQPQHF.

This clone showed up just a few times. The CDR3 bases are TGTGCCAGCCGAGGGTTCGGCGGGGAGCTGTTTTTT. Its translation: CASRGFGGELFF. The J gene is TRBJ2-2, the V gene TRBV6-6; perhaps TRBD2 as D (5 bases). V was cut by 8 bases and J by 7 bases, with 11 bases left in between. Germline assignment: CDR1 MNHNY and CDR2 SVGAGI (reference sequence). This CDR3 contains 12 residues.

CDR3 nucleotides: TGTGCCAGCAGCGTAGCGGTAACTAGCGGCACAGATACGCAGTATTTT. Translated, it gives CASSVAVTSGTDTQYF. This chain joins TRBV9 and TRBJ2-3; the match to TRBD2 covers 7 bases. J lost 1 base, V lost 0 bases, and 5 bases had no gene match. CDR3 length equals 16 residues. Per the germline V gene, CDR1 is SGDLS and CDR2 is YYNGEE.

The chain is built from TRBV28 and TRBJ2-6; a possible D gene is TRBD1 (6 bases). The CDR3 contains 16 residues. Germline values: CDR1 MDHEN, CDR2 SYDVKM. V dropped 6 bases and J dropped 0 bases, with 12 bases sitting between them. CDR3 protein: CASRIGQSSGANVLTF. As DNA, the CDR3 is TGTGCCAGCAGGATTGGACAGAGCTCTGGGGCCAACGTCCTGACTTTC.

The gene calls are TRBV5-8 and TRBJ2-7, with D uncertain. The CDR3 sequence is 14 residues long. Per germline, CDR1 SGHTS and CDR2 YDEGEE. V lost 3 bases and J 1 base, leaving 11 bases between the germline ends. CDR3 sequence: CASSSGRVSYEQYF. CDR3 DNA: TGTGCCAGCAGCTCCGGACGGGTTTCCTACGAGCAGTACTTC.

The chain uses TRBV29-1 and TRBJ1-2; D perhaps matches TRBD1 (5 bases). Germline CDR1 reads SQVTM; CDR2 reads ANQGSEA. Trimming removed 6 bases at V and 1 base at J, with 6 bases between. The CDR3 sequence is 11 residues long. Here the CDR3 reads CSVDSNYGYTF. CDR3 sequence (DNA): TGCAGCGTCGACAGTAACTATGGCTACACCTTC.

In DNA form, the CDR3 reads TGTGCCAGCAGCCAAGGGGCGGCACAGTTCTTC. As protein: CASSQGAAQFF. This chain links TRBV3-1 (or the pseudogene TRBV3-2) with TRBJ2-1; D uncertain. The ends were cut back, 1 base at V and 13 bases at J, with 8 bases in the middle. The germline V gene encodes CDR1 LGHDT and CDR2 YNNKEL (reference sequence). The CDR3 totals 11 residues.